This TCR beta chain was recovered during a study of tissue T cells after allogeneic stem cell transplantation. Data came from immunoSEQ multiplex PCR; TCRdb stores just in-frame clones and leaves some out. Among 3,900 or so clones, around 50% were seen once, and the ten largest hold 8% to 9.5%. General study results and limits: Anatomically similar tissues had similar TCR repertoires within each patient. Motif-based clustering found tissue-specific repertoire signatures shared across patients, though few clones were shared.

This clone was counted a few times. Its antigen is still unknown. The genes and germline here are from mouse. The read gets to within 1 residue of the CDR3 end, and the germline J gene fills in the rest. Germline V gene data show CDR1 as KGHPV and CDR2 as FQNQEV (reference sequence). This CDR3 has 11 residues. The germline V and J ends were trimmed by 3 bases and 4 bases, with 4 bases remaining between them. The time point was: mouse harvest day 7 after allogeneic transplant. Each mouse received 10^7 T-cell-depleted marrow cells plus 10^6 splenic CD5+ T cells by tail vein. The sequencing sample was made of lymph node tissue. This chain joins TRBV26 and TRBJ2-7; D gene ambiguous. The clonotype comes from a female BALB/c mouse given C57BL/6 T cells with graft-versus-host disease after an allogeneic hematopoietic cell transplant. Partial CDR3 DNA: TGTGCCAGCAGTCTTCAGTATGAACAGTAC. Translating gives CASSLQYEQY. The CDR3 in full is CASSLQYEQYF.